This T cell receptor beta chain was profiled in a study of lymphopenia after photon versus proton radiotherapy. Study results and caveats: In patients who died, overall survival fell as post-nadir TCR diversity dropped more. Proton therapy kept repertoires fairly stable, unlike photons, which gained effector/memory cells. Better survival with proton therapy was suggested as possible, not demonstrated.

In this sample, this clone turned up a few times. Its antigen is unknown. The V end lost 4 bases, the J end lost 0 bases, and 13 bases lay between the germline ends. From germline, CDR1 is MGHDK and CDR2 SYGVNS. The CDR3 has 16 amino acids. TCRdb keeps only in-frame clones here, not all; method: immunoSEQ multiplex PCR. The data show some 25,000 clones, with 75% to 90% seen just once and under 6.5% held by the top ten. This specimen was peripheral blood, taken from a patient treated with photon-based radiotherapy. The receptor comes from a man aged 25 to 40 with gastric cancer. The V gene is TRBV25-1, the J gene TRBJ2-1; D is perhaps TRBD2 (5 bases). The CDR3 spells CASSVDFQSSYNEQFF. The CDR3 coding sequence is TGTGCCAGCAGTGTGGACTTCCAGAGCTCCTACAATGAGCAGTTCTTC.